A selection of T cell receptor beta chains follows, all from one sample in a study of identical twins. One entry per CDR3 protein, called by TCRdb with MiXCR from the 5' RACE reads. The sample lists some 1,600,000 distinct CDR3 sequences, 25% to 35% occurring once. Sequencing was done on a sample of cord blood. The receptors were gathered from a newborn girl in good health. The CDR3 runs from the conserved cysteine through the conserved F or W. The D gene is left open where the match is weak. Some rows have no size entry. The others give once, few or many, or a class for an expanded clone.

V gene	J gene	clone size	D gene	CDR3 protein	CDR3 DNA
TRBV21-1	TRBJ2-7	few	-	CASSPRMDPVGPYEQYF	TGTGCCAGCAGCCCTCGAATGGACCCCGTAGGCCCCTACGAGCAGTACTTC
TRBV19	TRBJ2-7	-	-	CASSIGRQEAQYF	TGTGCCAGTAGTATAGGTAGGCAAGAGGCCCAGTACTTC
TRBV7-2	TRBJ1-2	-	TRBD1	CASSHTGVTNYGYTF	TGTGCCAGCAGCCATACAGGGGTAACTAACTATGGCTACACCTTC
TRBV20-1	TRBJ1-4	-	-	CSVQTATNEELFF	TGCAGTGTACAGACAGCAACTAATGAAGAACTGTTTTTT
TRBV14	TRBJ2-7	-	TRBD2	CASNPLLAGANYEQYF	TGTGCCAGCAACCCCTTACTAGCGGGGGCCAACTACGAGCAGTACTTC
TRBV20-1	TRBJ2-1	-	-	CSARPSAYNEQFF	TGCAGTGCTAGGCCCAGCGCGTACAATGAGCAGTTCTTC
TRBV20-1	TRBJ2-1	few	-	CSARRPHDNEQFF	TGCAGTGCTAGAAGGCCGCACGACAATGAGCAGTTCTTC
TRBV30	TRBJ1-2	-	TRBD1	CAWSRDSNYGYTF	TGTGCCTGGAGTAGGGACAGTAACTATGGCTACACCTTC
TRBV5-1	TRBJ2-1	few	-	CASSYAGTPYNEQFF	TGCGCCAGCAGTTATGCCGGGACACCCTACAATGAGCAGTTCTTC
TRBV20-1	TRBJ2-3	-	TRBD2	CSAPVSSGGVTDTQYF	TGCAGTGCCCCCGTTAGTAGCGGGGGGGTCACAGATACGCAGTATTTT
TRBV21-1	TRBJ2-1	-	-	CASSSLNQQFF	TGTGCCAGCAGCAGCCTGAACCAGCAGTTCTTC
TRBV14	TRBJ1-1	few	-	CASSPRRQTTEAFF	TGTGCCAGCAGCCCCAGAAGGCAGACCACTGAAGCTTTCTTT
TRBV20-1	TRBJ2-7	few	-	CSAPSPTVVEQYF	TGCAGTGCCCCTTCCCCTACAGTAGTCGAGCAGTACTTC
TRBV27	TRBJ2-6	-	-	CASSPLPGANVLTF	TGTGCCAGCAGTCCTCTCCCCGGGGCCAACGTCCTGACTTTC
TRBV9	TRBJ1-1	few	TRBD1	CASSPRPGTGNTEAFF	TGTGCCAGCAGCCCCCGTCCCGGGACAGGGAACACTGAAGCTTTCTTT
TRBV20-1	TRBJ2-7	few	-	CSARDPLSLSYEQYF	TGCAGTGCTAGAGATCCCTTGTCCCTCTCCTACGAGCAGTACTTC
TRBV7-2	TRBJ1-4	-	-	CASSLSVEKLFF	TGTGCCAGCAGCTTATCCGTTGAAAAACTGTTTTTT
TRBV27	TRBJ1-2	-	TRBD1	CASSLRPGQGLNYGYTF	TGTGCCAGCAGTCTTCGCCCAGGACAGGGACTCAACTATGGCTACACCTTC
TRBV6-5	TRBJ2-7	few	-	CASGTGPDSYEQYF	TGTGCCAGCGGAACGGGACCGGATTCCTACGAGCAGTACTTC
TRBV5-1	TRBJ2-7	few	-	CASREGVGVSYEQYF	TGCGCCAGCAGGGAAGGGGTCGGGGTGTCCTACGAGCAGTACTTC
TRBV29-1	TRBJ2-1	many	-	CSVVEQTVDEQFF	TGCAGCGTTGTGGAACAGACAGTTGATGAGCAGTTCTTC
TRBV29-1	TRBJ2-2	-	TRBD1	CSVAFGTANTGELFF	TGCAGCGTTGCGTTCGGGACAGCGAACACCGGGGAGCTGTTTTTT
TRBV27	TRBJ2-1	-	TRBD2	CGSSLSAGGYNEQFF	TGTGGCAGCAGTTTAAGTGCGGGAGGCTACAATGAGCAGTTCTTC
TRBV18	TRBJ2-7	few	TRBD2	CASSSIAGGPNEQYF	TGTGCCAGCTCTTCCATAGCGGGAGGGCCGAACGAGCAGTACTTC